The TCR beta chain described here comes from a study of blood T cell repertoires in COVID-19. Assay used: immunoSEQ multiplex PCR; TCRdb lists only in-frame clones, some missing. Of fewer than 350,000 clones listed, around 88% are singletons. Germline V gives CDR1 MNHNS, CDR2 SASEGT. V lost 0 bases to trimming and J lost 7 bases, with 9 bases between them. This CDR3 is 14 amino acids long. This sequence was found in a woman in her 30s with COVID-19, enrolled during active disease. Sequencing input: peripheral blood. The J gene is TRBJ2-2, the V gene TRBV6-1; D may be TRBD1 (6 bases). The CDR3 bases are TGTGCCAGCAGTGAAGCCAGGGGCTTCGGGGAGCTGTTTTTT. It encodes CASSEARGFGELFF.